This TCR beta chain was found in a study of sequential checkpoint blockade in melanoma. Some clones are missing from TCRdb's copy, which holds only in-frame ones; the method was immunoSEQ multiplex PCR. The sample shows over a thousand clones, 22% of them seen only once. This clone ranks as medium-sized. CDR3 size: 17 residues. Treatment defined: randomized to nivolumab then ipilimumab (arm A) or the reverse (arm B). The specimen comprised tumor tissue (inferred from file names), sampled from a patient given nivolumab and ipilimumab in sequence. This receptor was obtained from a human donor with melanoma. The V gene is TRBV12-2, the J gene TRBJ2-2; TRBD2 is the table's D call and was not checked against the DNA. TRBV12-2 has pseudogene status. The CDR3 nucleotides read TGTGCCGCCGCCCGGTCTAGCGGGAGTAAGGGAACCGGGGAGCTGTTTTTT. It is translated as CAAARSSGSKGTGELFF.